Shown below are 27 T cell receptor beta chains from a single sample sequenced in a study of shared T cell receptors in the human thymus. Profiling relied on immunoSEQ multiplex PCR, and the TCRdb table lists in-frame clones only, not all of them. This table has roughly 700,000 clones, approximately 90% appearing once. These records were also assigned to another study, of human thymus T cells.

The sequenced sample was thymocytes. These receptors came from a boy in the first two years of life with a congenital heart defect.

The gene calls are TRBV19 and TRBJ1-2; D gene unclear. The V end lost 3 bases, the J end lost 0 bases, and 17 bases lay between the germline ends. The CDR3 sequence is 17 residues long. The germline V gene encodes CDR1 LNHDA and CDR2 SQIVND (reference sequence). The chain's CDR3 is CASSIREPKQANYGYTF. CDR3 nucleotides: TGTGCCAGTAGTATTAGGGAGCCAAAACAAGCTAACTATGGCTACACCTTC.

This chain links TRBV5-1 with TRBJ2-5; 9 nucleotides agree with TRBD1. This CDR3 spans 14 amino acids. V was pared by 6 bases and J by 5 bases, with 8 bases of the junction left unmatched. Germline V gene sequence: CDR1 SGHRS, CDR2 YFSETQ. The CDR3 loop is CASTGGQGGETQYF. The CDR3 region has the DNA TGCGCCAGCACCGGGGGACAGGGAGGCGAGACCCAGTACTTC.

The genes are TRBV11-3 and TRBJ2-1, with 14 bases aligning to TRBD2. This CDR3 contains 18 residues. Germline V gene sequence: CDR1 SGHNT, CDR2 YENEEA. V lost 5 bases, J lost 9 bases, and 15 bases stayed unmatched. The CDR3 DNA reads TGTGCCAGCAGCCAGGAGGGGGCGACTAGCGGGAGGGGAGGTGAGCAGTTCTTC. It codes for CASSQEGATSGRGGEQFF.

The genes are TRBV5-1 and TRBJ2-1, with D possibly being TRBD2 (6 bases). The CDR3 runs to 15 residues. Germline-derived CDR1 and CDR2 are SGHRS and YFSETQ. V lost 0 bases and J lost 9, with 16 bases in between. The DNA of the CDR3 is TGCGCCAGCAGCTTGGAGGGCGGGATAAGCGGTGAGCAGTTCTTC. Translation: CASSLEGGISGEQFF.

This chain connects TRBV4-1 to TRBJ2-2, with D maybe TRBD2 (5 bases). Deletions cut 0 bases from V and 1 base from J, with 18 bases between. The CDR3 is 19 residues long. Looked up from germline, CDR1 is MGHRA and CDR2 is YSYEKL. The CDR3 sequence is CASSQEGGLAIMNTGELFF. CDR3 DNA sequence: TGCGCCAGCAGCCAAGAAGGAGGCCTAGCAATAATGAACACCGGGGAGCTGTTTTTT.

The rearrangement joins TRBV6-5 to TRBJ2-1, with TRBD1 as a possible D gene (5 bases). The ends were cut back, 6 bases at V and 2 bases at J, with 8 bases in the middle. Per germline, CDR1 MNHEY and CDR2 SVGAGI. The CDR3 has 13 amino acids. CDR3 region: CASSRRAYNEQFF. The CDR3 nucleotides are TGTGCCAGCAGCCGCAGGGCCTACAATGAGCAGTTCTTC.

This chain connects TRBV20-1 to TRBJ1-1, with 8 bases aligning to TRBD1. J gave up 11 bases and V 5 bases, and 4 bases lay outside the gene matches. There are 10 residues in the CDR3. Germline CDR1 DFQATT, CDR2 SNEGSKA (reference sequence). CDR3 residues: CSAGDRQAFF. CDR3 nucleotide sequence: TGCAGTGCTGGGGACAGGCAGGCTTTCTTT.

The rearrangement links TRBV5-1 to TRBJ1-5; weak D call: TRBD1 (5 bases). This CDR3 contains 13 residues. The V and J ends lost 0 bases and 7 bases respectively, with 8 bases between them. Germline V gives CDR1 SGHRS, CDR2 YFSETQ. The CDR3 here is CASSLAGGQPQHF. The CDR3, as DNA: TGCGCCAGCAGCTTGGCCGGGGGACAGCCCCAGCATTTT.

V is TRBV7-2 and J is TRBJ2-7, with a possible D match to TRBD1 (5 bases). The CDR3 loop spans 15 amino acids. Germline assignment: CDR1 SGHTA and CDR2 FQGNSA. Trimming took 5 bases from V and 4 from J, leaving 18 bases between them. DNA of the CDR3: TGTGCCAGCAGCCTGGGGCCAGGGCAGGGTTACGAGCAGTACTTC. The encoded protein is CASSLGPGQGYEQYF.

CDR3 sequence reads: CASSFKPTYEQYF. The CDR3 DNA reads TGTGCCAGCAGCTTCAAACCTACCTACGAGCAGTACTTC. The V and J genes are TRBV13 and TRBJ2-7; the D is unclear. Trimming cost V 3 bases and J 2 bases, with 8 bases left between them. Germline CDR1 PRHDT, CDR2 FYEKMQ (reference sequence). The CDR3 has 13 amino acids.

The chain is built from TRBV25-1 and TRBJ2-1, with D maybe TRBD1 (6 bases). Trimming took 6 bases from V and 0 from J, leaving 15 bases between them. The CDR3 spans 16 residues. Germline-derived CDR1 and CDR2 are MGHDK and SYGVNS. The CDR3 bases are TGTGCCAGCAGCCCCACAGGGTACACCTCCTACAATGAGCAGTTCTTC. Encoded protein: CASSPTGYTSYNEQFF.

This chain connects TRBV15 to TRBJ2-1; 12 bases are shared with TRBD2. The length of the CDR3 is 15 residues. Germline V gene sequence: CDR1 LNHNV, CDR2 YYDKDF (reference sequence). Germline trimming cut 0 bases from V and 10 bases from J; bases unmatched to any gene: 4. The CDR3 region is CATSRDLAGGYEQFF. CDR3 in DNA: TGTGCCACCAGCAGAGATCTAGCGGGAGGGTACGAGCAGTTCTTC. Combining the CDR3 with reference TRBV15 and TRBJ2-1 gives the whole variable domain DAMVIQNPRYQVTQFGKPVTLSCSQTLNHNVMYWYQQKSSQAPKLLFHYYDKDFNNEADTPDNFQSRRPNTSFCFLDIRSPGLGDTAMYLCATSRDLAGGYEQFFGPGTRLTVL.

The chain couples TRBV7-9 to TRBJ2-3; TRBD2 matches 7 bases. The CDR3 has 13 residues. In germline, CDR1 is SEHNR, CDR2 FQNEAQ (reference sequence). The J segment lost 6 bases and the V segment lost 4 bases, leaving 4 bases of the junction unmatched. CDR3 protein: CASSSREADTQYF. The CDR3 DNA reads TGTGCCAGCAGCTCCCGGGAGGCGGATACGCAGTATTTT.

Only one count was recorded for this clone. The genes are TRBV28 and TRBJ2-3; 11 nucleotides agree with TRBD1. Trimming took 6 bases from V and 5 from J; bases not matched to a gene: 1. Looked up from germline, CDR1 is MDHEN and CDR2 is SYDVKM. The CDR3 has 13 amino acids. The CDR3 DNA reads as TGTGCCAGCAGGGACAGGGGGCTAGATACGCAGTATTTT. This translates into CASRDRGLDTQYF.

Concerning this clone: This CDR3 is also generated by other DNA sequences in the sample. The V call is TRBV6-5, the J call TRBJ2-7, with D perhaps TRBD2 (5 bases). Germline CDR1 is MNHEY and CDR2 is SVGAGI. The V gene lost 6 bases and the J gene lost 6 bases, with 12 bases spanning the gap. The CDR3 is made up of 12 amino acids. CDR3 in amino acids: CASSPLRGEQYF. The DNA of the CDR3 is TGTGCCAGCAGCCCCCTCCGGGGCGAGCAGTACTTC.

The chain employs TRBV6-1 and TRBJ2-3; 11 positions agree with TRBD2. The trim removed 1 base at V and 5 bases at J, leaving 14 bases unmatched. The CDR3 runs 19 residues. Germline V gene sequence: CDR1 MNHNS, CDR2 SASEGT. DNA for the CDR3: TGTGCCAGCAGTGAAGATTCCGGACTAGCGGGCTCATCGGGAGATACGCAGTATTTT. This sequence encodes CASSEDSGLAGSSGDTQYF.

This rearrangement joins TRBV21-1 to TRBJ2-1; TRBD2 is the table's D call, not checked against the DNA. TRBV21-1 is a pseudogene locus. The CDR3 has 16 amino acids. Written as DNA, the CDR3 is TGTGCCAGCGGTGTCGTGGGGACTAGCGTCAACAATGAGCAGTTCTTC. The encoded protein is CASGVVGTSVNNEQFF.

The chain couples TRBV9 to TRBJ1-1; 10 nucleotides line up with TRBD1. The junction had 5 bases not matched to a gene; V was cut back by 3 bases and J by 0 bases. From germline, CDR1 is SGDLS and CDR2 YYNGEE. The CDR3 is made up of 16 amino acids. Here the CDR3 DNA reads TGTGCCAGCAGCGACGGGACAGGGGCTTTGAACACTGAAGCTTTCTTT. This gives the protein CASSDGTGALNTEAFF. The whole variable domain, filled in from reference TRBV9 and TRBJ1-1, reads DSGVTQTPKHLITATGQRVTLRCSPRSGDLSVYWYQQSLDQGLQFLIQYYNGEERAKGNILERFSAQQFPDLHSELNLSSLELGDSALYFCASSDGTGALNTEAFFGQGTRLTVV.

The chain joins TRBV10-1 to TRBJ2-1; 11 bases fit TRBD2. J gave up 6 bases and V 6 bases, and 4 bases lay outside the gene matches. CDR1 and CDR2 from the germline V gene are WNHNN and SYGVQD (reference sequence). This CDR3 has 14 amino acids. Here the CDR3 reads CASSSGTSGNEQFF. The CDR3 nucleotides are TGCGCCAGCAGCTCCGGGACTAGCGGCAATGAGCAGTTCTTC.

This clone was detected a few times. The CDR3 sequence: CASRVGTSGRDAYEQYF. The CDR3 coding sequence is TGTGCCAGCAGAGTAGGGACTAGCGGGAGGGATGCATACGAGCAGTACTTC. This chain uses TRBV27 with TRBJ2-7, with 16 bases aligning to TRBD2. The CDR3 covers 17 residues. V was clipped by 6 bases and J by 4 bases; unmatched bases: 9. CDR1 is MNHEY, CDR2 SMNVEV, per germline (reference sequence).

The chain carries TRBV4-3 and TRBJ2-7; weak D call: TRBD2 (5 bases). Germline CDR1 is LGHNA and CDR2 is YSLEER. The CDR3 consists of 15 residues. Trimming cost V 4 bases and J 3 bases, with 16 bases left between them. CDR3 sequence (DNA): TGCGCCAGCAGCCCGCGGTTGCGGGCCGACTACGAGCAGTACTTC. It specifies CASSPRLRADYEQYF.

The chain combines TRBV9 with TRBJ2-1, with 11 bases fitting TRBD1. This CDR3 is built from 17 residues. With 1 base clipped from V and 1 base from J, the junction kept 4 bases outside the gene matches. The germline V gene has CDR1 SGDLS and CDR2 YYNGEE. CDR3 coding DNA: TGTGCCAGCAGCGTAACGGGACAGGGGGGATCCTACAATGAGCAGTTCTTC. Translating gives CASSVTGQGGSYNEQFF.

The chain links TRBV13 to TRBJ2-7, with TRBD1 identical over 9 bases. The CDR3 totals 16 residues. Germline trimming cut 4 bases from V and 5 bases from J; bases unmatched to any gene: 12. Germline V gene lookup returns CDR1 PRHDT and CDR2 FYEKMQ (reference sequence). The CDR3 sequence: CASSYPTGGAQDEQYF. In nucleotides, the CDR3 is TGTGCCAGCAGCTACCCAACAGGGGGCGCGCAGGACGAGCAGTACTTC.

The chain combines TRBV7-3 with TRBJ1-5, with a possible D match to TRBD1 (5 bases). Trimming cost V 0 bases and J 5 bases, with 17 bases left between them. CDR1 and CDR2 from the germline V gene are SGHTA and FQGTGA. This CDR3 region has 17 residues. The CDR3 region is CASSLTKCGGVDQPQHF. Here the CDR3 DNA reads TGTGCCAGCAGCTTAACGAAGTGCGGGGGTGTAGATCAGCCCCAGCATTTT.

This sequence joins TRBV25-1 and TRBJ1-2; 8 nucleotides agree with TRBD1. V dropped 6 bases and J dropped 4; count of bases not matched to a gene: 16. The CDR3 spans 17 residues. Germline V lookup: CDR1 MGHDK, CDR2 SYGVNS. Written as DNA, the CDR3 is TGTGCCAGCAGGAGGGGGACAGGCGGGCTCTCTAGCTATGGCTACACCTTC. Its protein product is CASRRGTGGLSSYGYTF.

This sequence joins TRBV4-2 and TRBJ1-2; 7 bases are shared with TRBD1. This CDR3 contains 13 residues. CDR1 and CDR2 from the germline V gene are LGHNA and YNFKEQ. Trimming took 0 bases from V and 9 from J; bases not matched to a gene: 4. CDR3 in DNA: TGTGCCAGCAGCCAAGAACAGGGGCGTTGCTACACCTTC. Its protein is CASSQEQGRCYTF.

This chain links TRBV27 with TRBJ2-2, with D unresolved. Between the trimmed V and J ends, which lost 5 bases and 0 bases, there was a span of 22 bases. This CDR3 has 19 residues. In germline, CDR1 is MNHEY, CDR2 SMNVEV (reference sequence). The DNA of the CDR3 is TGTGCCAGCAGTCTCAGCCGGAGTACACACTTATCGAACACCGGGGAGCTGTTTTTT. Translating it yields CASSLSRSTHLSNTGELFF.